What follows are 22 T cell receptor beta chains derived from one specimen sequenced in a study of patients and donors after allogeneic stem cell transplantation (TCRdb year 2020). The library was made by RT-PCR. Instrument on record: NextSeq 550. TCRdb reworked the public reads: Q25 trimming with fastp, MiXCR clone assembly, productive beta chains retained. Duplicate CDR3 protein sequences are folded into a single record with the most common DNA and genes. Counted in this sample were about 960,000 distinct CDR3 sequences; roughly 18% of them appeared once. The top ten constitute around 6% of the sample. The sequencing sample was made of blood, either unsorted or a sorted T cell fraction (not recorded which). The receptors were sampled from a human donor who was either an allogeneic HSCT recipient or a stem cell or donor lymphocyte infusion donor (not recorded which). It is not recorded whose cells these are; they may come from a transplant donor.

The rearrangement links TRBV7-8 to TRBJ2-7, with 9 nucleotides matching TRBD1. V gave up 5 bases and J gave up 3 bases; unmatched junction bases: 8. Germline V gene data show CDR1 as SGHVS and CDR2 as FQNEAQ. The CDR3 contains 15 residues. CDR3 sequence reads: CASSRSRDRDYEQYF. Here the CDR3 DNA reads TGTGCCAGCAGCCGTTCCCGGGACAGGGACTACGAGCAGTACTTC.

The table lists this clonotype with a few counts. The V and J genes are TRBV11-2 and TRBJ1-1; the match to TRBD1 covers 10 bases. CDR1 is SGHAT and CDR2 is FQNNGV in the germline V gene. Trimming removed 5 bases from V and 4 bases from J; junction bases left unmatched: 7. The CDR3 runs to 15 residues. Written as DNA, the CDR3 is TGTGCCAGCAGCGCGAGACAGGGGGCTGCCACTGAAGCTTTCTTT. Protein: CASSARQGAATEAFF.

This clonotype came up many times. V usage is TRBV5-1 and J usage is TRBJ2-7, with D maybe TRBD1 (6 bases). Trimming stripped 4 bases from V and 0 bases from J, with 11 bases between. The CDR3 sequence is 14 residues long. Germline CDR1 and CDR2: SGHRS and YFSETQ. The CDR3 sequence is CASSLGHPSYEQYF. The DNA of the CDR3 is TGCGCCAGCAGCCTGGGACATCCCTCCTACGAGCAGTACTTC.

For the CDR3, the DNA is TGTGCCACGACAGACATTTACAATGAGCAGTTCTTC. Encoded protein: CATTDIYNEQFF. The rearrangement links TRBV24-1 to TRBJ2-1, with D possibly TRBD1 on 5 matching bases. This CDR3 spans 12 amino acids. Germline V lookup: CDR1 KGHDR, CDR2 SFDVKD. V dropped 10 bases and J dropped 4 bases, with 10 bases sitting between them.

This clonotype was detected ten times or more. The rearrangement links TRBV12-3 or TRBV12-4 to TRBJ1-1, with a weak D call TRBD1 (5 bases). CDR3 length: 14 amino acids. Trimming removed 2 bases from V and 1 base from J, with 8 bases in between. The CDR3 loop reads CASSLRGKNTEAFF. In nucleotides, the CDR3 is TGTGCCAGCAGTTTAAGGGGCAAGAACACTGAAGCTTTCTTT.

In this sample, this clonotype turned up many times. The chain carries TRBV12-3 or TRBV12-4 and TRBJ1-3; D uncertain. The CDR3 loop spans 12 amino acids. Trimming removed 6 bases at V and 0 bases at J, with 3 bases between. The CDR3 sequence: CASSNSGNTIYF. CDR3 nucleotides: TGTGCCAGCAGCAACTCTGGAAACACCATATATTTT.

V usage is TRBV11-3 and J usage is TRBJ1-4; D might be TRBD1 (6 bases). CDR3 length equals 14 residues. Trimming removed 4 bases at V and 5 bases at J, with 11 bases between. The germline V gene encodes CDR1 SGHNT and CDR2 YENEEA. CDR3 nucleotide sequence: TGTGCCAGCAGCTACCGGGACAAAAATGAAAAACTGTTTTTT. It is translated as CASSYRDKNEKLFF. The full variable domain, rest sourced from reference TRBV11-3 and TRBJ1-4, is EAGVVQSPRYKIIEKKQPVAFWCNPISGHNTLYWYLQNLGQGPELLIRYENEEAVDDSQLPKDRFSAERLKGVDSTLKIQPAELGDSAVYLCASSYRDKNEKLFFGSGTQLSVL.

This clonotype has just a few counts. The rearrangement joins TRBV7-2 to TRBJ1-4; possibly TRBD1 for D (6 bases). V was cut by 5 bases and J by 0 bases, with 16 bases left in between. This CDR3 comprises 17 residues. Per germline, CDR1 SGHTA and CDR2 FQGNSA. DNA for the CDR3: TGTGCCAGCAGCACCACGACAGGTTTCGCAACTAATGAAAAACTGTTTTTT. This sequence encodes CASSTTTGFATNEKLFF.

The V and J genes are TRBV18 and TRBJ1-6; 9 positions agree with TRBD1. Looked up from germline, CDR1 is KGHSH and CDR2 is LQKENI. There are 15 residues in the CDR3. With 2 bases clipped from V and 10 bases from J, the junction kept 6 bases outside the gene matches. This chain's CDR3 is CASSPEGQGWSPLHF. The CDR3 region has the DNA TGTGCCAGCTCACCAGAGGGACAGGGCTGGTCACCCCTCCACTTT.

This chain connects TRBV11-2 to TRBJ2-1; the D gene is possibly TRBD1 (5 bases). The CDR3 runs to 16 residues. In germline, CDR1 is SGHAT, CDR2 FQNNGV. The V end lost 4 bases, the J end lost 4 bases, and 17 bases lay between the germline ends. CDR3 protein: CASSSLALRGYNEQFF. CDR3 in DNA: TGTGCCAGCAGCTCTCTCGCCTTAAGGGGTTACAATGAGCAGTTCTTC.

This clonotype was detected only a few times. This chain connects TRBV28 to TRBJ1-5, with D uncertain. V gave up 5 bases and J gave up 4 bases, with 9 bases separating them. CDR3 size: 13 residues. Germline lookup yields CDR1 MDHEN and CDR2 SYDVKM. CDR3 coding DNA: TGTGCCAGCAGTGCAGAGATTAATCAGCCCCAGCATTTT. The encoded protein is CASSAEINQPQHF.

This clonotype was seen at least ten times. The CDR3 sequence is CASSVGQTYEQYF. DNA of the CDR3: TGTGCCAGCAGTGTGGGACAGACCTACGAGCAGTACTTC. The chain links TRBV9 to TRBJ2-7; 7 nucleotides match TRBD1. CDR3 size: 13 residues. CDR1 is SGDLS and CDR2 is YYNGEE in the germline V gene. J gave up 2 bases and V 5 bases, and 4 bases lay outside the gene matches.

J is TRBJ2-7 and V is TRBV18; 10 nucleotides match TRBD1. V lost 6 bases to trimming and J lost 3 bases; unmatched junction nucleotides: 5. This CDR3 region has 14 residues. CDR1 and CDR2 from the germline V gene are KGHSH and LQKENI. The CDR3 coding sequence is TGTGCCAGCTCTGGGACAGGGGCTTTCTACGAGCAGTACTTC. This gives the protein CASSGTGAFYEQYF.

In its sample, this clonotype was seen a few times. This rearrangement joins TRBV5-1 to TRBJ2-5; D is uncertain. Germline lookup yields CDR1 SGHRS and CDR2 YFSETQ. This CDR3 contains 13 residues. Trimming shortened V by 5 bases and J by 2 bases, and 10 bases separated the two germline ends. The CDR3 reads CASRNTVQETQYF. In nucleotides, the CDR3 is TGCGCCAGCAGGAACACAGTGCAAGAGACCCAGTACTTC.

This clonotype was recorded at least ten times. The genes are TRBV12-3 or TRBV12-4 and TRBJ1-1; D is unclear. The CDR3 is 13 amino acids. Trimming removed 3 bases from V and 1 base from J, with 6 bases in between. The CDR3 DNA sequence: TGTGCCAGCAGTTTTCACCCGAACACTGAAGCTTTCTTT. Encoded protein: CASSFHPNTEAFF.

V usage is TRBV5-1 and J usage is TRBJ2-1; D may be TRBD2 (5 bases). CDR3 size: 14 residues. Germline CDR1 reads SGHRS; CDR2 reads YFSETQ. V gave up 0 bases and J gave up 5 bases, with 9 bases separating them. CDR3 sequence reads: CASSLAPGNNEQFF. Written as DNA, the CDR3 is TGCGCCAGCAGCTTGGCCCCGGGGAACAATGAGCAGTTCTTC. The entire variable domain, with the rest obtained from reference TRBV5-1 and TRBJ2-1, is as follows: KAGVTQTPRYLIKTRGQQVTLSCSPISGHRSVSWYQQTPGQGLQFLFEYFSETQRNKGNFPGRFSGRQFSNSRSEMNVSTLELGDSALYLCASSLAPGNNEQFFGPGTRLTVL.

This clonotype was counted between two and nine times. CDR3 nucleotide sequence: TGCAGTGCTAGAGATGCCGAGACTAACTATGGCTACACCTTC. Amino acids: CSARDAETNYGYTF. This rearrangement joins TRBV20-1 to TRBJ1-2; D unresolved. The ends were cut back, 0 bases at V and 0 bases at J, with 8 bases in the middle. The germline CDR1 and CDR2 sequences are DFQATT and SNEGSKA (reference sequence). The length of the CDR3 is 14 residues.

The chain uses TRBV2 and TRBJ2-7; D is unresolved. This CDR3 comprises 11 residues. The ends were cut back, 8 bases at V and 3 bases at J, with 8 bases in the middle. The germline CDR1 and CDR2 sequences are SNHLY and FYNNEI. CDR3 sequence: CASCLYYEQYF. The CDR3 DNA reads TGTGCCAGCTGTCTATACTACGAGCAGTACTTC.

V usage is TRBV28 and J usage is TRBJ2-7; TRBD1 matches at 9 bases. Germline trimming cut 5 bases from V and 3 bases from J; bases unmatched to any gene: 2. The CDR3 has 13 amino acids. CDR1 is MDHEN and CDR2 is SYDVKM in the germline V gene. The CDR3 here is CASSNRGRYEQYF. For the CDR3, the DNA is TGTGCCAGCAGTAACAGGGGGCGCTACGAGCAGTACTTC.

The chain carries TRBV12-3 or TRBV12-4 and TRBJ1-3; 9 bases match TRBD1. Trimming removed 8 bases from V and 4 bases from J; junction bases left unmatched: 6. CDR3 length: 14 amino acids. CDR3 sequence: CASLTGGEGNTIYF. The CDR3 DNA sequence: TGTGCCAGCTTAACAGGGGGCGAGGGAAACACCATATATTTT.

V usage is TRBV12-3 or TRBV12-4 and J usage is TRBJ1-3; a weak D match, TRBD1 (5 bases). The V and J ends lost 1 base and 6 bases respectively, with 13 bases between them. The CDR3 sequence is 15 residues long. CDR3 nucleotides: TGTGCCAGCAGTTTAGAGGGGCTCGGAAAAAACACCATATATTTT. It codes for CASSLEGLGKNTIYF.

This clonotype was counted ten times or more. The J gene is TRBJ1-1, the V gene TRBV12-3 or TRBV12-4, with TRBD1 matching 8 bases. V lost 5 bases to trimming and J lost 5 bases; unmatched junction nucleotides: 13. The CDR3 consists of 16 residues. The CDR3 loop is CASSPTGDRGRTEAFF. As DNA, the CDR3 is TGTGCCAGCAGTCCTACCGGTGACAGGGGAAGGACTGAAGCTTTCTTT.